This T cell receptor (beta chain) appears in the sequencing data of a study of control samples from healthy donors and cancer patients. Generated by immunoSEQ multiplex PCR, the TCRdb table keeps only in-frame clones and is missing some. This sample yields tens of thousands of clones, of which roughly 90% are seen a single time; 1.9% belongs to the top ten. The CDR3 sequence is 16 residues long. Trimming removed 0 bases from V and 6 bases from J, with 16 bases in between. Germline CDR1 and CDR2: SGHRS and YFSETQ. The chain employs TRBV5-1 and TRBJ2-1; possibly TRBD1 or TRBD2 for D (5 bases each). Sample: PBMCs. This clonotype was sampled from a woman aged 55-69 years with head and neck cancer. The CDR3: CASSLVAGARVNEQFF. CDR3 bases: TGCGCCAGCAGCTTGGTTGCGGGCGCCAGGGTCAATGAGCAGTTCTTC.